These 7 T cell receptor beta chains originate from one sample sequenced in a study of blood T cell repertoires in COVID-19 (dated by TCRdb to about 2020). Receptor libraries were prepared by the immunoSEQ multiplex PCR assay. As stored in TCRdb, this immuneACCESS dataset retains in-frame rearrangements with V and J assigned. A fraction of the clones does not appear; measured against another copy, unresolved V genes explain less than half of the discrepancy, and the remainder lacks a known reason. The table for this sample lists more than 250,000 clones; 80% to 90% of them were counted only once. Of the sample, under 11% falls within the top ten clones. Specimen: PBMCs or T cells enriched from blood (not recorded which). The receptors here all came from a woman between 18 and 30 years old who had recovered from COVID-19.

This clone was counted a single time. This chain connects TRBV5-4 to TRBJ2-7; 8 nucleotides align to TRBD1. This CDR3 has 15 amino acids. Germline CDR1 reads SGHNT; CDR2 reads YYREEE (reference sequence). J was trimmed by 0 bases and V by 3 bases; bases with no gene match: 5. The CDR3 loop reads CASSSGTGSSYEQYF. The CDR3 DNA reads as TGTGCCAGCAGCTCTGGGACAGGCAGCTCCTACGAGCAGTACTTC.

Here the CDR3 reads CASSYSRRNYGYTF. CDR3 DNA sequence: TGTGCCAGCAGTTACTCGAGGCGGAACTATGGCTACACCTTC. The chain uses TRBV6-5 and TRBJ1-2; D is undetermined. Trimming removed 0 bases at V and 2 bases at J, with 7 bases between. CDR1 is MNHEY and CDR2 is SVGAGI in the germline V gene. This CDR3 has 14 amino acids.

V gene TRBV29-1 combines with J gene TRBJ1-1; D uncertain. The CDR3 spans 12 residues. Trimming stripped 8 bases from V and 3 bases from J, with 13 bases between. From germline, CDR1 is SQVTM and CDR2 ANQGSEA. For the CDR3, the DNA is TGCAGCCTAGCTGGGTCGCACACTGAAGCTTTCTTT. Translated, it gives CSLAGSHTEAFF.

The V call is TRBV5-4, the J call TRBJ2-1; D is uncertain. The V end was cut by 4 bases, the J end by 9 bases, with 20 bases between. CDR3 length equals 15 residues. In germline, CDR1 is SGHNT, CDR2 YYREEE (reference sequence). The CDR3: CASSPRLSVSGEQFF. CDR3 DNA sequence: TGTGCCAGCAGCCCCCGACTCTCTGTCTCGGGTGAGCAGTTCTTC.

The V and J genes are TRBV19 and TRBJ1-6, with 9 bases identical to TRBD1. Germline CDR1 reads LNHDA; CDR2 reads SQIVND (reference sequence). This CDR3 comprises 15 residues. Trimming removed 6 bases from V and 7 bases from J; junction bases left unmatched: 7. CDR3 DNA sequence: TGTGCCAGTAGATTGGACAGGGGCACCAATTCACCCCTCCACTTT. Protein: CASRLDRGTNSPLHF.

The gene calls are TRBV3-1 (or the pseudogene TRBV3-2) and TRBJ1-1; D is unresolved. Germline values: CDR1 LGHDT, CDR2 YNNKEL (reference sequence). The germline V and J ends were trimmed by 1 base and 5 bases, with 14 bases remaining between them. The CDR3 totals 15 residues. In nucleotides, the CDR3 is TGTGCCAGCAGCCAAGTGGCGGGAGGCGCGACTGAAGCTTTCTTT. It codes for CASSQVAGGATEAFF.

CDR3 amino acids: CASSAIPGLQNTEAFF. CDR3 in DNA: TGTGCCAGCAGCGCCATACCGGGACTGCAGAACACTGAAGCTTTCTTT. The chain couples TRBV7-9 to TRBJ1-1; D perhaps matches TRBD1 (5 bases). The CDR3 has 16 amino acids. Germline-derived CDR1 and CDR2 are SEHNR and FQNEAQ (reference sequence). V shed 5 bases and J shed 1 base, with 17 bases lying between them.